A single sample gave rise to the 20 T cell receptor beta chains below, sequenced in a study of T cell responses to AZD1222 COVID-19 vaccine. Some clones are missing from TCRdb's copy, which holds only in-frame ones; the method was immunoSEQ multiplex PCR. This table holds roughly 140,000 clones, 75% to 95% found once. The sequencing used peripheral blood, collected on day 0 of MenACWY control vaccination. These TCRs come from an adult in good health.

Regarding this clone: One end of the junction does not line up with germline, which may come from a read error. The rearrangement uses TRBV3-1 (or the pseudogene TRBV3-2) and TRBJ1-2, with TRBD1 matching 7 bases. Germline CDR1 is LGHDT and CDR2 is YNNKEL (reference sequence). The CDR3 consists of 13 residues. As DNA, the CDR3 is TGTGCCAGCAGCCAAGGGGACAGACTTTGGGGGGACTTC. Translation gives CASSQGDRLWGDF.

The chain carries TRBV11-2 and TRBJ1-6; the D is unclear. The CDR3 totals 15 residues. Germline loops: CDR1 SGHAT, CDR2 FQNNGV. V dropped 0 bases and J dropped 7 bases, with 10 bases sitting between them. The CDR3 sequence: CASSLDPSPNSPLHF. In DNA form, the CDR3 reads TGTGCCAGCAGCTTAGACCCAAGCCCGAATTCACCCCTCCACTTT.

With regard to this clone: Within the sample, other DNA sequences also encode this same CDR3. The V gene is TRBV28, the J gene TRBJ1-1, with no clear D. The CDR3 runs to 12 residues. Germline V gene lookup returns CDR1 MDHEN and CDR2 SYDVKM. V was trimmed by 3 bases and J by 1 base, leaving 3 bases between them. CDR3 sequence (DNA): TGTGCCAGCAGTTTGAGGAACACTGAAGCTTTCTTT. Its protein is CASSLRNTEAFF.

The chain links TRBV28 to TRBJ1-5; tentatively, D is TRBD1 (5 bases). Germline assignment: CDR1 MDHEN and CDR2 SYDVKM. CDR3 length: 12 amino acids. The germline V and J ends were trimmed by 6 bases and 9 bases, with 12 bases remaining between them. CDR3 loop: CASRPFGGPQHF. In DNA form, the CDR3 reads TGTGCCAGCAGACCCTTCGGGGGGCCCCAGCATTTT. Supplemented by reference TRBV28 and TRBJ1-5, the full variable domain reads DVKVTQSSRYLVKRTGEKVFLECVQDMDHENMFWYRQDPGLGLRLIYFSYDVKMKEKGDIPEGYSVSREKKERFSLILESASTNQTSMYLCASRPFGGPQHFGDGTRLSIL.

V is TRBV27 and J is TRBJ1-5; 8 bases agree with TRBD1. Germline CDR1 MNHEY, CDR2 SMNVEV (reference sequence). V gave up 5 bases and J gave up 4 bases; unmatched junction bases: 13. This CDR3 has 17 residues. The CDR3: CASSPRTDRVRNQPQHF. The DNA of the CDR3 is TGTGCCAGCAGTCCCAGAACGGACAGGGTTAGAAATCAGCCCCAGCATTTT.

This clone was detected only once. The CDR3 is CASSLPFSWTGEFRHSGNTIYF. The CDR3, as DNA: TGTGCCAGCAGCTTACCCTTTTCATGGACAGGGGAATTTAGGCACTCTGGAAACACCATATATTTT. The J gene is TRBJ1-3, the V gene TRBV7-8, with 9 bases identical to TRBD1. The CDR3 sequence is 22 residues long. J lost 0 bases, V lost 2 bases, and 20 bases had no gene match. Per germline, CDR1 SGHVS and CDR2 FQNEAQ.

The CDR3 nucleotides are TGTGCCAGCACCCCCGAAGGAACCTCAAGCTCCTACAATGAGCAGTTCTTC. Protein sequence: CASTPEGTSSSYNEQFF. This chain connects TRBV27 to TRBJ2-1, with unresolved D. Deletions cut 7 bases from V and 0 bases from J, with 19 bases between. Germline CDR1 is MNHEY and CDR2 is SMNVEV (reference sequence). The CDR3 is 17 amino acids.

This sequence joins TRBV15 and TRBJ2-2, with D possibly TRBD1 on 5 matching bases. The ends were cut back, 5 bases at V and 6 bases at J, with 10 bases in the middle. Germline CDR1 and CDR2: LNHNV and YYDKDF (reference sequence). This CDR3 has 13 amino acids. CDR3 residues: CATSAPGSGELFF. In DNA, the CDR3 is TGTGCCACCAGCGCCCCAGGGTCCGGGGAGCTGTTTTTT.

The CDR3 nucleotides read TGTGCCAGTAGTCAACGGACTGAAGCTTTCTTT. It is translated as CASSQRTEAFF. The chain carries TRBV19 and TRBJ1-1, with no clear D. In germline, CDR1 is LNHDA, CDR2 SQIVND (reference sequence). The CDR3 length is 11 residues. Trimming removed 5 bases at V and 5 bases at J, with 6 bases between.

This rearrangement joins TRBV7-9 to TRBJ1-2; D call uncertain. Trimming cost V 6 bases and J 5 bases, with 13 bases left between them. The CDR3 sequence is 13 residues long. Germline loops: CDR1 SEHNR, CDR2 FQNEAQ (reference sequence). The chain's CDR3 is CASSPWEGYGYTF. The CDR3 DNA sequence: TGTGCCAGCAGTCCATGGGAAGGATATGGCTACACCTTC.

This chain links TRBV20-1 with TRBJ1-2, with D unclear. This CDR3 region has 11 residues. CDR1 DFQATT and CDR2 SNEGSKA come from the germline V gene (reference sequence). Trimming pared 6 bases from V and 8 bases from J, leaving 13 bases between. CDR3 loop: CSAFAGGGYTF. The DNA for the CDR3 is TGCAGTGCCTTTGCTGGAGGGGGCTACACCTTC.

This clone was counted between two and nine times. The chain carries TRBV7-9 and TRBJ1-5; D ambiguous. CDR3 length: 13 amino acids. Trimming removed 2 bases from V and 4 bases from J, with 6 bases in between. Germline CDR1 reads SEHNR; CDR2 reads FQNEAQ (reference sequence). CDR3 amino acids: CASSLSANQPQHF. In nucleotides, the CDR3 is TGTGCCAGCAGCTTAAGCGCGAATCAGCCCCAGCATTTT.

The rearrangement links TRBV7-3 to TRBJ2-2; tentatively, D is TRBD1 or TRBD2 (5 bases each). This CDR3 region has 15 residues. Trimming removed 2 bases at V and 4 bases at J, with 11 bases between. Germline loops: CDR1 SGHTA, CDR2 FQGTGA. The CDR3 bases are TGTGCCAGCAGCTTAGAGGGGTTGAGCACCGGGGAGCTGTTTTTT. This gives the protein CASSLEGLSTGELFF.

This chain uses TRBV5-8 with TRBJ1-2; 8 bases match TRBD1. J lost 4 bases, V lost 0 bases, and 11 bases had no gene match. The CDR3 totals 17 residues. The germline gives CDR1 SGHTS, CDR2 YDEGEE. CDR3 amino acids: CASSLVSETGVRYGYTF. The CDR3 region has the DNA TGTGCCAGCAGCTTGGTATCCGAGACAGGGGTTCGCTATGGCTACACCTTC.

The genes are TRBV30 and TRBJ1-2; a possible D gene is TRBD1 (6 bases). Germline V CDR1 and CDR2: GTSNPN, SVGIG (reference sequence). This CDR3 is built from 16 residues. With 4 bases removed from V and 3 bases from J, the gap between germline ends came to 21 bases. CDR3 sequence (DNA): TGTGCCTGGAAGTTCGTCCACAGGGCCCTCGACTATGGCTACACCTTC. Protein: CAWKFVHRALDYGYTF.

A single count supports this clone. The rearrangement links TRBV5-1 to TRBJ1-1; 9 bases map to TRBD1. There are 13 residues in the CDR3. Germline V CDR1 and CDR2: SGHRS, YFSETQ. V dropped 5 bases and J dropped 4; count of bases not matched to a gene: 3. CDR3: CASSMTGGTEAFF. In nucleotides, the CDR3 is TGCGCCAGCAGTATGACAGGGGGCACTGAAGCTTTCTTT.

The J gene is TRBJ2-7, the V gene TRBV5-6; TRBD1 aligns across 8 bases. The CDR3 covers 16 residues. Per the germline V gene, CDR1 is SGHDT and CDR2 is YYEEEE. The V gene end was trimmed by 0 bases and the J gene end by 9 bases; junction bases not matched to a gene: 14. This chain's CDR3 is CASSLGTGGQGGVQYF. In DNA, the CDR3 is TGTGCCAGCAGCTTGGGGACGGGTGGACAGGGCGGCGTGCAGTACTTC.

The gene calls are TRBV27 and TRBJ2-3; 15 bases are shared with TRBD2. CDR1 is MNHEY, CDR2 SMNVEV, per germline (reference sequence). Germline trimming cut 0 bases from V and 7 bases from J; bases unmatched to any gene: 5. The CDR3 has 17 amino acids. In DNA, the CDR3 is TGTGCCAGCAGTTTATCGGGGACTAGCGGGAGGACCCATACGCAGTATTTT. Protein product: CASSLSGTSGRTHTQYF.

This clone was observed once. V gene TRBV5-1 combines with J gene TRBJ1-2, with TRBD1 identical over 7 bases. Per germline, CDR1 SGHRS and CDR2 YFSETQ. The junction had 8 bases not matched to a gene; V was cut back by 3 bases and J by 0 bases. The CDR3 is made up of 16 amino acids. The CDR3 region is CASSYRLGTANYGYTF. For the CDR3, the DNA is TGCGCCAGCAGCTACCGACTGGGGACAGCTAACTATGGCTACACCTTC.

The chain uses TRBV7-2 and TRBJ1-1; D remains unclear. The CDR3 has 13 residues. Trimming left V 7 bases short and J 3 bases short, with 12 bases between. In germline, CDR1 is SGHTA, CDR2 FQGNSA. CDR3 sequence reads: CASIGVGDTEAFF. As DNA, the CDR3 is TGTGCCAGCATCGGGGTAGGAGACACTGAAGCTTTCTTT.